These T cell receptor beta chains were read from a single sample in a study of cytomegalovirus exposure and HLA in healthy donors. The table came from immunoSEQ multiplex PCR; TCRdb's copy has only in-frame clones and leaves some out. Found here are about 160,000 clones, roughly 80% of them singletons; the top ten hold about 1.4%. The sequenced sample consisted of PBMCs. The source of these receptors is a woman under 40 in good health and CMV-seronegative. The conserved cysteine and the conserved F or W are not part of the CDR3 here. Clone size, where shown, is once, few, many, or a class for clones that have expanded.

cdr3_aa cdr3_length v_call clone_size
ASSLQWGGTYEQY 13 TRBV5-1 .
ASSLVTTTTGLGVEQY 16 TRBV7-8 .
ASSWDRGPQETQY 13 TRBV5-6 .
ASSGGRLNSPLH 12 TRBV2 .
ASSPQGGGGEQY 12 TRBV18 few
ASTRTGSYNSPLH 13 TRBV6-5 .
ASSNRVNTEAF 11 TRBV19 once
ASSFGSSGYT 10 TRBV7-2 few
ASRLMTGDSQPQH 13 TRBV28 .
ASTTTGDNQPQH 12 TRBV19 .
ASSSGTGVLSNEKLF 15 TRBV7-6 few
SAPRGSGDTQY 11 TRBV29-1 .
ASSSYRDSLRDEKLF 15 TRBV7-8 .
ASSLGDPGTDTQY 13 TRBV11-3 .
ASSTGTEAF 9 TRBV6-1 .
ASSLDRGVQTQY 12 TRBV5-4 .
ASSVDSHATEKLF 13 TRBV9 .
AREECSGNTIY 11 TRBV30 .
ASSGRQRDTEAF 12 TRBV9 .
ASSSRGGSSYNEQF 14 TRBV5-1 .
ASSPVGGGTDTQY 13 TRBV5-6 .
ASRTGLTEAF 10 TRBV6-5 .